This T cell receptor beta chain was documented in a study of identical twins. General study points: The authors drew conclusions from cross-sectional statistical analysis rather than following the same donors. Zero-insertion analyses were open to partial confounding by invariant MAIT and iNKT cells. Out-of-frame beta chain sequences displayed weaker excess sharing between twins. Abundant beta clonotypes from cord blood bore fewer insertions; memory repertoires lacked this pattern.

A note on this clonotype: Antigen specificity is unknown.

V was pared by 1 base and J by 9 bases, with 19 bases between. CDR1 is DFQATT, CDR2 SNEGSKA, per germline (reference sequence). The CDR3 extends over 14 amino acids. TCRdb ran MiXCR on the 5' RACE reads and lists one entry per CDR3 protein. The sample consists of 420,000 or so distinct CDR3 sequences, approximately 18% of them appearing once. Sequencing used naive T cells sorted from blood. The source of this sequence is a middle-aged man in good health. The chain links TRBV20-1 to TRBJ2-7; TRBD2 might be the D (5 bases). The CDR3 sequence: CSARGPGFEEMQYF. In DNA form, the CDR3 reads TGCAGTGCTAGAGGCCCGGGATTCGAGGAAATGCAGTACTTC.